This T cell receptor (beta chain) appears in the sequencing data of a study of blood T cells in healthy people across ages. The authors ran a second PCR of about 7 to 11 cycles using a sample-barcoded 5' primer and a J-beta primer mix. Using its own MiXCR run on the 5' RACE reads, TCRdb lists one record per CDR3 protein. The table lists some 710,000 distinct CDR3 sequences, 20% to 25% of them singletons. General study points: Bulk PBMC profiling left naive and antigen-experienced comparisons inconclusive.

On this clonotype itself: Its antigen is unknown.

The trim removed 4 bases at V and 4 bases at J, leaving 12 bases unmatched. The CDR3 sequence is 17 residues long. Per the germline V gene, CDR1 is KGHDR and CDR2 is SFDVKD. The V call is TRBV24-1, the J call TRBJ2-1; the match to TRBD1 covers 7 bases. This TCR was sampled from a man aged 70 or older in good health. Sequenced material: blood. CDR3 sequence (DNA): TGTGCCACCAGTGAAAAAACAGGGGTGTATCGATACAATGAGCAGTTCTTC. It translates to CATSEKTGVYRYNEQFF.